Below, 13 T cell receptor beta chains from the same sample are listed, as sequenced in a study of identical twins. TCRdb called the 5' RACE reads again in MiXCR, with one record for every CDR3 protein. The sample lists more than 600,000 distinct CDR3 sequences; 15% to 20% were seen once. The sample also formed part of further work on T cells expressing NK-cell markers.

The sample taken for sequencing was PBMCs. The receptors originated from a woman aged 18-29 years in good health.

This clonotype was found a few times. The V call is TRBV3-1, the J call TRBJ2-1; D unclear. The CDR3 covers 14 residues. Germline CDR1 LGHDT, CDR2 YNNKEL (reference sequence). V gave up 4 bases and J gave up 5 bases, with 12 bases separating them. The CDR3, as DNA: TGTGCCAGCAGCCCCACTATATCCCACAATGAGCAGTTCTTC. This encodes CASSPTISHNEQFF.

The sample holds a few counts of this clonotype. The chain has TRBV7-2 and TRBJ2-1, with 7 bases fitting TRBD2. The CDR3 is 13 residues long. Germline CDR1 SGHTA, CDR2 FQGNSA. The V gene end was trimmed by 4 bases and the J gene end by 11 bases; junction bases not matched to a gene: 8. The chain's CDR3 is CASSSLATPKQFF. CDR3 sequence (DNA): TGTGCCAGCAGCTCACTAGCGACCCCAAAGCAGTTCTTC.

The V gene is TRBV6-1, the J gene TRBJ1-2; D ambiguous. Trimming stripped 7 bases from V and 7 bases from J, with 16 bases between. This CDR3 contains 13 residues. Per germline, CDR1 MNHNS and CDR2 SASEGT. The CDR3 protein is CASNKEATGGYTF. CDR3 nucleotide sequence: TGTGCCAGCAATAAAGAGGCTACCGGTGGCTACACCTTC.

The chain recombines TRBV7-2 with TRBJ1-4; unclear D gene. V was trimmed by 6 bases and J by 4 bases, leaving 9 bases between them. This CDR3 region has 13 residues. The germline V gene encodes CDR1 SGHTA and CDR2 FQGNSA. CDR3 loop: CASRKQINEKLFF. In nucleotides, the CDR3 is TGTGCCAGCAGGAAGCAGATTAATGAAAAACTGTTTTTT.

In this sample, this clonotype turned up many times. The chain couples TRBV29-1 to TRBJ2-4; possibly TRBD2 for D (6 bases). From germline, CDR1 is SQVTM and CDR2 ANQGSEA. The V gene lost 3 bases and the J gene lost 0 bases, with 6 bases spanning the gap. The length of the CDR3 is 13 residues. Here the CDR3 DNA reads TGCAGCGTTGAGGAGGGAGCCAAAAACATTCAGTACTTC. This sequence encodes CSVEEGAKNIQYF.

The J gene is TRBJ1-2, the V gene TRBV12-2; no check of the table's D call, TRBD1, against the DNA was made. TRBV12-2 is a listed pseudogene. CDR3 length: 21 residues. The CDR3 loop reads CASRLGWAVRDTRGQNYGYTF. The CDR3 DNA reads TGTGCAAGTCGCTTAGGTTGGGCTGTGAGGGACACCCGAGGGCAAAACTATGGCTACACCTTC.

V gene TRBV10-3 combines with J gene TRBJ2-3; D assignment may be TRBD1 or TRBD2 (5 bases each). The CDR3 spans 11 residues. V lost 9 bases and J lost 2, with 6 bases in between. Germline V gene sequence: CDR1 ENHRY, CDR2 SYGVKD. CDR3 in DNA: TGTGCCATGGGGGACACAGATACGCAGTATTTT. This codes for CAMGDTDTQYF.

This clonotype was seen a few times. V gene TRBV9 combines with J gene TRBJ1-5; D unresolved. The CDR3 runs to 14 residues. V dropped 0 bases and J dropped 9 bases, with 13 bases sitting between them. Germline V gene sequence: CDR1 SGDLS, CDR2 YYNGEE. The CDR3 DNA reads TGTGCCAGCAGCGTAGGGGCAAGCGGTGGGCCCCAGCATTTT. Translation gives CASSVGASGGPQHF.

CDR3 DNA: TGTGCCAGCAGTACCGACAGTTACAATGAGCAGTTCTTC. Protein: CASSTDSYNEQFF. V and J are TRBV12-3 or TRBV12-4 and TRBJ2-1, with a weak D call TRBD1 (5 bases). The V end lost 5 bases, the J end lost 4 bases, and 9 bases lay between the germline ends. The CDR3 spans 13 residues.

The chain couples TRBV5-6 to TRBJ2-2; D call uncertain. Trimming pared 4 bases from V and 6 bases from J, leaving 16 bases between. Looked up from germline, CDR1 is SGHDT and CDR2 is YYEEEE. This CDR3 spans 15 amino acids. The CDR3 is CASSDEPLRAGELFF. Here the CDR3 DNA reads TGTGCCAGCAGCGATGAACCCCTCCGCGCCGGGGAGCTGTTTTTT.

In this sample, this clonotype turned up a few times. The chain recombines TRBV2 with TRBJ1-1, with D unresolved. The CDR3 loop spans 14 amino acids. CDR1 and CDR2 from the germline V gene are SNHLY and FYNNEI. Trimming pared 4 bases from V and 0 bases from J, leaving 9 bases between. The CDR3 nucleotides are TGTGCCAGCAGTGGAAAGGGTGTGAACACTGAAGCTTTCTTT. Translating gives CASSGKGVNTEAFF.

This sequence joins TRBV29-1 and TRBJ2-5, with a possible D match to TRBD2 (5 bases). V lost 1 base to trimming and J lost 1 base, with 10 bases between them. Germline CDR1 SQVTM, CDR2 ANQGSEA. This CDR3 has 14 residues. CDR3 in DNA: TGCAGCGTTGAAGGGGCAGCGGTCCAAGAGACCCAGTACTTC. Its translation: CSVEGAAVQETQYF.

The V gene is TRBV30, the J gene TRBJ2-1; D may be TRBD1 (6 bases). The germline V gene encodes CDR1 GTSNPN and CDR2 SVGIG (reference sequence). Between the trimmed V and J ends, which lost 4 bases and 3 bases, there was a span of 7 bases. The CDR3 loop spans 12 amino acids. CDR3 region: CAWTGVYNEQFF. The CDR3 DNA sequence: TGTGCCTGGACAGGGGTCTACAATGAGCAGTTCTTC.